This TCR beta chain was captured by sequencing in a study of T-cell memory formation after mild COVID-19. Each CDR3 protein is one row after TCRdb ran MiXCR on the 5' RACE reads. The sample holds about 58,000 distinct CDR3 sequences; around 30% are singletons and the top ten take roughly 45%. The CDR3 is made up of 15 amino acids. The V and J ends lost 1 base and 4 bases, in that order; junction bases with no gene match: 1. Material for sequencing was PBMCs or a T cell subset sorted from them (not recorded which). The receptor was isolated from a man between 18 and 35 years old who had mild COVID-19 (a few samples of this study predate the infection). Cell type and time point are not known. The chain carries TRBV12-3 or TRBV12-4 and TRBJ2-1; TRBD2 matches at 10 bases. This CDR3 reads CASSLGTSGYNEQFF. In DNA form, the CDR3 reads TGTGCCAGCAGTTTAGGGACTAGCGGATACAATGAGCAGTTCTTC.